The present TCR beta chain was sequenced within a study of cytomegalovirus exposure and HLA in healthy donors. Study-level points and caveats: Confirmation was obtained in vitro that a few CMV-associated chains are specific for CMV antigens. Across donors, presence/absence analyses took sequencing depth to be roughly uniform.

The CDR3 is made up of 15 amino acids. Trimming took off 7 bases at V and 1 base at J, with 13 bases between the two ends. Germline V gene data show CDR1 as MDHEN and CDR2 as SYDVKM. Concerning this clone itself: The antigen is not known.

PCR primers comprised 60 Vbeta and 13 Jbeta primers. Assay used: immunoSEQ multiplex PCR; TCRdb lists only in-frame clones, some missing. The sample records a few hundred thousand clones, about 80% being singletons. This receptor was obtained from a man in his forties or fifties in good health and CMV-seronegative. J is TRBJ2-2 and V is TRBV28, with D possibly being TRBD1 (6 bases). Specimen: PBMCs. In DNA form, the CDR3 reads TGTGCCAGCACTCCCCGACAGGAGAACACCGGGGAGCTGTTTTTT. It specifies CASTPRQENTGELFF.